This T cell receptor (beta chain) was recorded in a study of CD8 T cells in ankylosing spondylitis. This clonotype was counted many times. What it binds is not known. CDR3 size: 15 residues. The V and J ends lost 0 bases and 2 bases respectively, with 10 bases between them. The germline V gene has CDR1 SGHRS and CDR2 YFSETQ. TCRdb fed the 5' RACE reads into MiXCR, producing one record per CDR3 protein. The sample contains nearly 25,000 distinct CDR3 sequences, about a sixth of which appear only once. Study-level points and caveats: Past research had described some motif variants in reactive arthritis synovial fluid and blood.

The rearrangement uses TRBV5-1 and TRBJ2-3; tentatively, D is TRBD2 (5 bases). The sample taken for sequencing was blood. The clonotype was recovered from a male donor with ankylosing spondylitis or in good health (not recorded which). The CDR3 loop reads CASSLDGGFTDTQYF. DNA for the CDR3: TGCGCCAGCAGCTTGGACGGCGGGTTCACAGATACGCAGTATTTT.